A selection of T cell receptor beta chains follows, all from one sample in a study of T cell changes during pregnancy in multiple sclerosis. Using immunoSEQ multiplex PCR, the repertoire was profiled, and TCRdb retains in-frame clones only, with some absent. The sample has approximately 9,100 clones; around 87% are singletons. The sequences come from CD8+ T cells from peripheral blood mononuclear cells, collected in the first trimester of pregnancy. These TCRs come from a female donor in good health, enrolled as a control in a pregnancy study. The CDR3 runs from the conserved cysteine through the conserved F or W. D genes are given only for firm matches. Size values are once, few and many counts, or a class for expanded clones, and some rows have none.

v_call,clone_size,d_call,j_call,cdr3_nt,cdr3_aa
TRBV9,NA,TRBD1,TRBJ1-2,TGTGCCAGCAGGGCTAGTGGGACAGGGGGCGATGGCTACACCTTC,CASRASGTGGDGYTF
TRBV4-3,NA,NA,TRBJ2-3,TGCGCCAGCAGCTTGCACGGCGGGGGCGCAGATACGCAGTATTTT,CASSLHGGGADTQYF
TRBV2,NA,TRBD1,TRBJ2-1,TGTGCCAGCAGCCAGACCGGGACAGGGAGGATAGATGAGCAGTTCTTC,CASSQTGTGRIDEQFF
TRBV19,NA,NA,TRBJ2-7,TGTGCCAGTAGTATATTGGGAGAAGCCGGGCCGTTTCACGAGCAGTACTTC,CASSILGEAGPFHEQYF
TRBV25-1,NA,NA,TRBJ1-2,TGTGCCACGGGGGACTATGGCTACACCTTC,CATGDYGYTF
TRBV6-5,NA,TRBD2,TRBJ2-3,TGTGCCAGCAGTTACTCGCTAGCGGGGGGTTGGGATACGCAGTATTTT,CASSYSLAGGWDTQYF
TRBV5-6,NA,TRBD1,TRBJ1-2,TGTGCCAGCAGCTACGGGACAGGGGGTGCCGATGGCTACACCTTC,CASSYGTGGADGYTF
TRBV27,NA,TRBD1,TRBJ1-1,TGTGCCAGCAGTTTAATGGCCTCAGGGGGCACTGAAGCTTTCTTT,CASSLMASGGTEAFF
TRBV27,medium-sized,TRBD2,TRBJ2-5,TGTGCCAGCAGTTTACTAGCGGGAGAGAGTGTAGAGACCCAGTACTTC,CASSLLAGESVETQYF
TRBV6-5,NA,NA,TRBJ2-7,TGTGCCAGCAGTTACCGAGGGTCCTACGAGCAGTACTTC,CASSYRGSYEQYF
TRBV6-4,few,TRBD2,TRBJ2-1,TGTGCCAGCAGTGACGGCGAGGCGGGAGGGTACAATGAGCAGTTCTTC,CASSDGEAGGYNEQFF
TRBV6-1,NA,NA,TRBJ2-6,TGTGCCAGCAGTCCCGACATCTCTGGGGCCAACGTCCTGACTTTC,CASSPDISGANVLTF
TRBV12-5,NA,NA,TRBJ2-7,TGTGCTAGTGGTTTCAGTTCAGGACTGTCCTACGAGCAGTGCTTC,CASGFSSGLSYEQCF
TRBV5-8,NA,TRBD2,TRBJ2-5,TGTGCCAGCAGCTTCGGACTAGCGGGAGGAGAGACCCAGTACTTC,CASSFGLAGGETQYF
TRBV6-5,NA,NA,TRBJ1-2,TGTGCCAGCAGTTACGTCCGGGGGGGCTATGGCTACACCTTC,CASSYVRGGYGYTF
TRBV4-2,NA,NA,TRBJ2-5,TGTGCCAGCAGCCAAGATCCAGGGTACCAAGAGACCCAGTACTTC,CASSQDPGYQETQYF
TRBV5-1,NA,TRBD1,TRBJ1-1,TGCGCCAGCAGCCGAGGACAGGTAGCTTTCTTT,CASSRGQVAFF
TRBV4-2,few,TRBD1,TRBJ1-2,TGTGCCAGCAGCCAAGATGGGGACAGGGTTTATGGCTACACCTTC,CASSQDGDRVYGYTF
TRBV5-6,NA,NA,TRBJ2-1,TGTGCCAGCAGCTTGGACAGGGTGCCATACAATGAGCAGTTCTTC,CASSLDRVPYNEQFF
TRBV6-1,once,NA,TRBJ1-2,TGTGCCAGCAGCGCCGCCAGGGGCTATGGCTACACCTTC,CASSAARGYGYTF
TRBV9,few,TRBD1,TRBJ2-7,TGTGCCAGCAGCCCCCGGCAGGGGGCCGGCGAGCAGTACTTC,CASSPRQGAGEQYF
TRBV30,NA,NA,TRBJ2-4,TGTGCCTGGAGTGTGAACAGGGTGAACATTCAGTACTTC,CAWSVNRVNIQYF